A selection of T cell receptor beta chains follows, all from one sample in a study of T-cell memory formation after mild COVID-19. TCRdb ran MiXCR on the 5' RACE reads and lists one entry per CDR3 protein. The data contain hundreds of thousands of distinct CDR3 sequences, approximately 14% of them singletons. Sequenced: PBMCs or a T cell subset sorted from them (not recorded which). The receptors come from a man between 18 and 29 years old who had mild COVID-19 (a few samples of this study predate the infection). Cell type and time point are not known. CDR3s include the opening cysteine and the closing phenylalanine or tryptophan. The D gene is left open where the match is weak. A row's size may be missing; if present it is once, few, many or a size class.

clone_size	v_call	j_call	d_call	cdr3_aa	cdr3_nt
few	TRBV20-1	TRBJ2-3	TRBD2	CSARSLGLAGADTQYF	TGCAGTGCTAGATCCCTCGGACTAGCGGGGGCAGATACGCAGTATTTT
.	TRBV11-2	TRBJ2-3	TRBD1	CASSLGDREWYTQYF	TGTGCCAGCAGCTTAGGGGACAGGGAATGGTATACGCAGTATTTT
.	TRBV5-1	TRBJ1-3	.	CASSLGTLNTIYF	TGCGCCAGCAGCTTGGGGACTTTGAACACCATATATTTT
many	TRBV4-1	TRBJ2-5	.	CASSQPMETGRGTQYF	TGCGCCAGCAGCCAACCGATGGAGACAGGGAGGGGGACCCAGTACTTC
.	TRBV20-1	TRBJ2-5	.	CSARDIETQYF	TGCAGTGCTAGAGATATAGAGACCCAGTACTTC
.	TRBV9	TRBJ2-3	.	CASSLRRLGGTDTQYF	TGTGCCAGCAGCCTCCGCCGACTGGGAGGCACAGATACGCAGTATTTT
.	TRBV12-3/TRBV12-4	TRBJ1-2	.	CASNWAYGYTF	TGTGCCAGCAATTGGGCCTATGGCTACACCTTC
once	TRBV2	TRBJ2-5	TRBD2	CASSGPGGPWETQYF	TGTGCCAGCAGTGGGCCGGGGGGGCCTTGGGAGACCCAGTACTTC
few	TRBV4-3	TRBJ2-5	TRBD2	CASSQDLSGGQETQYF	TGCGCCAGCAGCCAAGACCTCAGCGGGGGTCAAGAGACCCAGTACTTC
.	TRBV24-1	TRBJ2-1	TRBD1	CATSDPGQGADEQFF	TGTGCCACCAGTGATCCCGGACAGGGGGCCGATGAGCAGTTCTTC
few	TRBV9	TRBJ2-1	TRBD2	CASSPDGGGGYNEQFF	TGTGCCAGCAGCCCCGACGGCGGGGGGGGCTACAATGAGCAGTTCTTC
few	TRBV24-1	TRBJ2-5	.	CATSGTHQETQYF	TGTGCCACCTCCGGGACTCACCAAGAGACCCAGTACTTC
many	TRBV7-2	TRBJ2-1	.	CASSIWVDNEQFF	TGTGCCAGCAGCATATGGGTCGACAATGAGCAGTTCTTC
few	TRBV7-9	TRBJ1-1	.	CASSLAGYEAFF	TGTGCCAGCAGCTTAGCAGGATATGAAGCTTTCTTT
few	TRBV7-2	TRBJ1-2	.	CASSLAKEGGYTF	TGTGCCAGCAGCTTAGCGAAAGAGGGAGGCTACACCTTC
.	TRBV6-2/TRBV6-3	TRBJ1-1	.	CASGPWRGEMDTEAFF	TGTGCCAGCGGCCCTTGGAGGGGGGAGATGGACACTGAAGCTTTCTTT
.	TRBV15	TRBJ1-1	.	CATSRGSDPTEAFF	TGTGCCACCAGCAGAGGATCGGACCCAACTGAAGCTTTCTTT
.	TRBV4-1	TRBJ1-2	.	CASSQGSGYYGYTF	TGCGCCAGCAGCCAAGGTTCCGGCTACTATGGCTACACCTTC
.	TRBV15	TRBJ2-1	.	CATSRAEDRKFF	TGTGCCACCAGCAGAGCGGAGGACAGAAAGTTCTTC
.	TRBV4-3	TRBJ2-3	TRBD1	CASSQEPWTGWMDTQYF	TGCGCCAGCAGCCAAGAGCCCTGGACAGGGTGGATGGATACGCAGTATTTT
.	TRBV20-1	TRBJ1-2	.	CSAPTGGRDDGYTF	TGCAGTGCTCCCACCGGGGGCCGGGACGATGGCTACACCTTC
many	TRBV20-1	TRBJ2-5	TRBD2	CSASPSSGGPSTQYF	TGCAGTGCTAGCCCTTCTAGCGGGGGGCCATCGACCCAGTACTTC